This TCR beta chain was identified during a study of OX40 agonist ivuxolimab in advanced cancers. Study in general: In this trial design, patients received ivuxolimab intravenously at 0.01 to 10 mg/kg every 2 weeks. Participants averaged 60 years of age (range about 23 to 80) and were under 90% male. Study findings and constraints: Doses of 0.1 to 3.0 mg/kg were accompanied by clonal expansion of CD4+ and CD8+ blood T cells by week 6.

TCRdb keeps only in-frame clones here, not all; method: immunoSEQ multiplex PCR. Here the sample spans some 60,000 clones, about 90% being singletons. A note on this clone: Its antigen is unknown. The junction shows a germline mismatch at one end, possibly a read error.

The source is an adult with an advanced solid tumor such as melanoma, head and neck, liver or kidney cancer. This specimen consisted of CD4+ or CD8+ T cells sorted from blood, obtained in a trial of the OX40 agonist ivuxolimab.

The CDR3 DNA reads as TGTGCTAGCAGCTTAGGGTCAGCGGGAGGGTACTCCTACGAGCAGTACTTC. This translates into CASSLGSAGGYSYEQYF. The V and J genes are TRBV7-7 and TRBJ2-7; 10 nucleotides match TRBD2. There are 17 residues in the CDR3. The germline CDR1 and CDR2 sequences are SSHAT and FNYEAQ (reference sequence).